The present TCR beta chain was sequenced within a study of low-dose radiotherapy and immunotherapy resistance in tumors. Study summary: Cohort 2 received 1 Gy per fraction every two weeks, totaling 13 Gy over 26 weeks. Every two weeks patients got nivolumab 240 mg flat dose, plus ipilimumab 1 mg/kg every six weeks, intravenously. Patients received 300 mg of oral aspirin each day across four cycles, commencing on cycle 1 day 1.

This clonotype was seen repeatedly, ten times or more. Stated time point: after trial treatment. The treatment is: LDRT plus nivolumab, ipilimumab, low-dose cyclophosphamide and aspirin (RACIN trial). V dropped 3 bases and J dropped 4; count of bases not matched to a gene: 4. This CDR3 comprises 15 residues. Per the germline V gene, CDR1 is SGHRS and CDR2 is YFSETQ. First-strand cDNA used TRAV- and TRBV-specific primers, covering alpha and beta chains. It was with a constant-region primer and a V-primer adapter that TCRs were amplified over approximately 18 PCR cycles. In TCRdb, the reads were re-called with MiXCR into one record per CDR3 protein. The repertoire holds 85,000 to 95,000 distinct CDR3 sequences, with 20% to 25% as singletons.

The TCR was taken from a female donor with ovarian cancer. The chain couples TRBV5-1 to TRBJ2-2; TRBD1 matches 9 bases. The starting material was PBMCs, obtained after low-dose radiotherapy plus immunotherapy. The CDR3 DNA is TGCGCCAGCAGCTCAGGACAGGGGAGCACCGGGGAGCTGTTTTTT. It specifies CASSSGQGSTGELFF.